The T cell receptor beta chain described here comes from a study of T-cell reconstitution after alpha-beta-depleted transplantation in children. The CDR3 sequence is 15 residues long. V lost 5 bases to trimming and J lost 2 bases, with 13 bases between them. Germline-derived CDR1 and CDR2 are SGHAT and FQNNGV. Study-wide results and limits: Newly made T cells mostly supplied T-cell counts and diversity one year after transplant. Expanded clones from the graft, numbering several hundred, reportedly supplied alpha-beta T cells about two months after transplant. From surviving recipient T cells and thymic progenitors came the high day-60 TCRbeta diversity observed in some patients.

A word on this clonotype: The target antigen is unknown.

Preparation of the TCRbeta library used unique molecular identifiers. Each CDR3 protein gets one entry after TCRdb re-called the PCR reads with MiXCR. The sample records 700,000 to 950,000 distinct CDR3 sequences, less than 20% being singletons. Source: PBMCs, mostly from graft donor cells, taken 360 days after TCRalphabeta/CD19-depleted stem cell transplant. The genes are TRBV11-2 and TRBJ2-4; tentative D call: TRBD2 (6 bases). The receptor was derived from a male patient younger than 18 who had a stem cell transplant for acute lymphoblastic leukemia, so the T cells may come from the graft donor. CDR3 DNA: TGTGCCAGCAGCGAAGTGGCGGGATCCAAAAACATTCAGTACTTC. It codes for CASSEVAGSKNIQYF.